The clone carrying this TCR beta chain occurred once. These data belong to a study of cytomegalovirus exposure and HLA in healthy donors. There are 17 residues in the CDR3. Trimming removed 0 bases from V and 3 bases from J; junction bases left unmatched: 8. Profiling relied on immunoSEQ multiplex PCR, and the TCRdb table lists in-frame clones only, not all of them. The sample contains around 150,000 clones, just under 85% of which appear only once. The sample comprised PBMCs. The chain uses TRBV5-7 and TRBJ2-3; 9 nucleotides line up with TRBD2. TRBV5-7 is an open reading frame, and its role is uncertain. The receptor was isolated from a man under 40 in good health and CMV-seropositive. CDR3 DNA: TGTGCCAGCAGCTTGGTATTAGCGGGGGAGACAACAGATACGCAGTATTTT. Protein: CASSLVLAGETTDTQYF.